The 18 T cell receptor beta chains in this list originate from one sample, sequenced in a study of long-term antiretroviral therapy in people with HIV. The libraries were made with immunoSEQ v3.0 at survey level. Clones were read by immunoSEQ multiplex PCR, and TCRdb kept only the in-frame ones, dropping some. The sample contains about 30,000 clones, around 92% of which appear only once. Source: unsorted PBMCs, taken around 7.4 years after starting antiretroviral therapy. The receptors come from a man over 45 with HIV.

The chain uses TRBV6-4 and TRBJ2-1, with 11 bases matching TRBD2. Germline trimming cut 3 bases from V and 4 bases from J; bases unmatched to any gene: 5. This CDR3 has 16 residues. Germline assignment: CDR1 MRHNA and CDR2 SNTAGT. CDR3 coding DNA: TGTGCCAGCAGTGAGTCCGGGACTAGCGGTTACAATGAGCAGTTCTTC. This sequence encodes CASSESGTSGYNEQFF.

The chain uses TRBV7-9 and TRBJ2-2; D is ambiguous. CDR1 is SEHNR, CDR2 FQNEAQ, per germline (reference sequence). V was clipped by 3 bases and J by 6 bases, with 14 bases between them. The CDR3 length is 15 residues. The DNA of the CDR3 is TGTGCCAGCAGCTTCAGCGACCCTAAATCCGGGGAGCTGTTTTTT. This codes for CASSFSDPKSGELFF.

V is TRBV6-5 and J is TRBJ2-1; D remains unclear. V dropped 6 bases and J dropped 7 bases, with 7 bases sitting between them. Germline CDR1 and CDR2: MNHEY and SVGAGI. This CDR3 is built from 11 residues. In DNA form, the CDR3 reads TGTGCCAGCAGGTCCGTGAATGAGCAGTTCTTC. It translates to CASRSVNEQFF.

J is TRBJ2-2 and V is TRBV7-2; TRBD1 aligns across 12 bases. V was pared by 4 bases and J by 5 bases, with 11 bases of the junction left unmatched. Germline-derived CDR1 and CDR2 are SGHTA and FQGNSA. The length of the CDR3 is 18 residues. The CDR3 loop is CASSSTGDRGPGTGELFF. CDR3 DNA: TGTGCCAGCAGCTCGACAGGGGACAGGGGGCCAGGGACCGGGGAGCTGTTTTTT.

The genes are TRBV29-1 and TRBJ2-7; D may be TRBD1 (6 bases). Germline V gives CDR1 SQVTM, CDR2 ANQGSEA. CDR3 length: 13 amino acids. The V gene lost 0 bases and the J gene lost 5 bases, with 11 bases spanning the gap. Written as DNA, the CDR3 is TGCAGCGTTGAAGACAGGGGCATCAACGAGCAGTACTTC. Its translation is CSVEDRGINEQYF.

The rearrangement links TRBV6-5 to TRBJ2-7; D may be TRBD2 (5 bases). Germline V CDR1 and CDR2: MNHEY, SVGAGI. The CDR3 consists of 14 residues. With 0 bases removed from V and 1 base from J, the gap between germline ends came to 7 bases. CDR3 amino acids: CASSYSRTSYEQYF. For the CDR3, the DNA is TGTGCCAGCAGTTACTCCAGGACTTCCTACGAGCAGTACTTC.

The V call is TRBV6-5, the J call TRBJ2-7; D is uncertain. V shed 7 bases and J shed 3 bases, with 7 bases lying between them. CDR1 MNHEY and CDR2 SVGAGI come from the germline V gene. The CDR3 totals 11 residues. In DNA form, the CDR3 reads TGTGCCAGCACCGACGGCTACGAGCAGTACTTC. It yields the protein CASTDGYEQYF.

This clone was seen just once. The CDR3 sequence: CASSPSESSGANVLTF. DNA for the CDR3: TGTGCCAGCTCACCGAGTGAGAGCTCTGGGGCCAACGTCCTGACTTTC. This chain links TRBV18 with TRBJ2-6; the D is unclear. Trimming shortened V by 3 bases and J by 0 bases, and 9 bases separated the two germline ends. Germline V CDR1 and CDR2: KGHSH, LQKENI. The CDR3 consists of 16 residues.

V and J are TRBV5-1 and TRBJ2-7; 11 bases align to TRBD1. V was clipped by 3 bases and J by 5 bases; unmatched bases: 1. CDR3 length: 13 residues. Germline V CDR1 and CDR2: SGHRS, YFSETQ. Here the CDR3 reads CASSWTGGNEQYF. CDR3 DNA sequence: TGCGCCAGCAGCTGGACAGGGGGCAACGAGCAGTACTTC.

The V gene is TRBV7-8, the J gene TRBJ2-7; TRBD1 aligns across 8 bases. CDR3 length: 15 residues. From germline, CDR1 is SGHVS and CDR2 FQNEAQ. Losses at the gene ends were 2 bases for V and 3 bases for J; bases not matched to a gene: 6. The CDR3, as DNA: TGTGCCAGCAGCTTAATCGGGACAGGACACTACGAGCAGTACTTC. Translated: CASSLIGTGHYEQYF.

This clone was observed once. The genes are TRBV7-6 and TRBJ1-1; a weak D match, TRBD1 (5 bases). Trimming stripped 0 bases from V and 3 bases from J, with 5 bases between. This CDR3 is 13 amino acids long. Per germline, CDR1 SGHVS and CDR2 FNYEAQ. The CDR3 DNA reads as TGTGCCAGCAGCTTAGCGGGGGACACTGAAGCTTTCTTT. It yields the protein CASSLAGDTEAFF.

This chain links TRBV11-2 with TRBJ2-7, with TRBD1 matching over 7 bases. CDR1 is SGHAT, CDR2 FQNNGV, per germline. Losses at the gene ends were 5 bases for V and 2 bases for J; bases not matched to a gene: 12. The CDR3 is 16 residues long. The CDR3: CASSPRQGLRTYEQYF. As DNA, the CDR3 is TGTGCCAGCAGCCCCCGACAGGGTTTGCGAACCTACGAGCAGTACTTC.

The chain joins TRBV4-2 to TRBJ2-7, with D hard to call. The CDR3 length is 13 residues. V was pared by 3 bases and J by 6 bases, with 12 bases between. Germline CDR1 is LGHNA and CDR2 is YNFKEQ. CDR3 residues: CASSQVNVLEQYF. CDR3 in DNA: TGTGCCAGCAGCCAGGTTAACGTGCTCGAGCAGTACTTC.

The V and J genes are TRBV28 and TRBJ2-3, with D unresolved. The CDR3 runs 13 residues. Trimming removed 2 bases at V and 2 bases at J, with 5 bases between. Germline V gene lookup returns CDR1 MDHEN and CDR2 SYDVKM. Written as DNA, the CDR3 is TGTGCCAGCAGTTTAGGGCCCACAGATACGCAGTATTTT. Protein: CASSLGPTDTQYF.

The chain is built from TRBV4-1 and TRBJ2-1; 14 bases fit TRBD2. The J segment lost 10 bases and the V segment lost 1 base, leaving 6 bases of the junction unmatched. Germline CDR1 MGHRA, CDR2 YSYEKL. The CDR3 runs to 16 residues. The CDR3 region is CASSQATSGGAHEQFF. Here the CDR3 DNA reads TGCGCCAGCAGCCAAGCGACTAGCGGGGGGGCCCACGAGCAGTTCTTC.

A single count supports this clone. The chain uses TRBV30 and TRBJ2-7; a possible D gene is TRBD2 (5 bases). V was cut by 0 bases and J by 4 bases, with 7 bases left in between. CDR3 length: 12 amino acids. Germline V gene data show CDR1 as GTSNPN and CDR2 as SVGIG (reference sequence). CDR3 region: CAWSVSGYEQYF. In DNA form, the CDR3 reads TGTGCCTGGAGTGTATCGGGGTACGAGCAGTACTTC.

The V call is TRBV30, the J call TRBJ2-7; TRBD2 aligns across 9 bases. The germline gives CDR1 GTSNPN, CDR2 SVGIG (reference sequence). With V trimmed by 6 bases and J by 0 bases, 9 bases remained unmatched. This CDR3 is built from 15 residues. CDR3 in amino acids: CACNLGGGGSYEQYF. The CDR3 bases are TGTGCCTGTAACCTGGGCGGGGGGGGCTCCTACGAGCAGTACTTC.

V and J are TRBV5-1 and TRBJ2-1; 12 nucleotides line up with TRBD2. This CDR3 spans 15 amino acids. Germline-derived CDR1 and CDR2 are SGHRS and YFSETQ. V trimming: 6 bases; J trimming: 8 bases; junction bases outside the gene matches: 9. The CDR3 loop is CASNGLAGGPDEQFF. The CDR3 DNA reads TGCGCCAGCAACGGGCTAGCGGGGGGGCCGGATGAGCAGTTCTTC.